This paragraph reports one T cell receptor (beta chain). Its antigen remains unidentified. This specimen belongs to a study of cytomegalovirus exposure and HLA in healthy donors. The germline V gene encodes CDR1 MNHNY and CDR2 SVGAGI (reference sequence). Trimming shortened V by 0 bases and J by 7 bases, and 8 bases separated the two germline ends. The CDR3 has 13 residues. PCR involved 60 Vbeta and 13 Jbeta primers. Clones were read by immunoSEQ multiplex PCR, and TCRdb kept only the in-frame ones, dropping some. In all, the sample yields roughly 120,000 clones. Regarding the study as a whole: Rare sequences made up most TCRs, while some public TCRs were found in many donors. Associated with cytomegalovirus, according to the listing, were about 160 TCR beta chains. Data from an earlier analysis indicated that most TCR beta V segments were productive either about 90% or about 30% of the time. Per a later analysis, HLA-associated TCR beta chains showed more clonal expansion than other, equally common TCR beta chains.

The receptor was derived from a man aged 40-55 years in good health and CMV-seropositive. The V and J genes are TRBV6-6 and TRBJ2-3; a possible D gene is TRBD2 (6 bases). What was sequenced was PBMCs. CDR3 in DNA: TGTGCCAGCAGTTACTCGGGGGGTAATACGCAGTATTTT. Translation gives CASSYSGGNTQYF.